The 4 T cell receptor beta chains in this list originate from one sample, sequenced in a study of cytomegalovirus exposure and HLA in healthy donors. The data were produced by immunoSEQ multiplex PCR, yet TCRdb's version contains in-frame clones alone and is incomplete. Here the sample spans 250,000 or so clones, 90% being singletons. The sample consisted of PBMCs. The source of these receptors is a woman aged 18-29 years in good health and CMV-seronegative.

This clone came up a few times. CDR3 nucleotide sequence: TGTGCCAGCAGCTTCGGGCAGGGGAACACTGAAGCTTTCTTT. Protein: CASSFGQGNTEAFF. V gene TRBV7-2 combines with J gene TRBJ1-1; TRBD1 might be the D (5 bases). This CDR3 has 14 residues. Per germline, CDR1 SGHTA and CDR2 FQGNSA. Trimming stripped 3 bases from V and 1 base from J, with 9 bases between.

The rearrangement links TRBV7-9 to TRBJ1-5; D remains ambiguous. The germline V gene has CDR1 SEHNR and CDR2 FQNEAQ (reference sequence). This CDR3 has 14 residues. Trimming left V 2 bases short and J 3 bases short, with 8 bases between. The CDR3 protein is CASSLSAYNQPQHF. The CDR3 DNA reads TGTGCCAGCAGCTTAAGCGCTTACAATCAGCCCCAGCATTTT.

This clone was observed a few times. V and J are TRBV5-1 and TRBJ2-7; D perhaps matches TRBD1 (5 bases). The CDR3 has 14 amino acids. Trimming removed 0 bases at V and 7 bases at J, with 14 bases between. Germline V gene data show CDR1 as SGHRS and CDR2 as YFSETQ. CDR3 amino acids: CASSLEGIGSEQYV. DNA of the CDR3: TGCGCCAGCAGCTTGGAGGGGATCGGGTCTGAGCAGTACGTC.

The chain uses TRBV2 and TRBJ2-5; D possibly corresponds to TRBD2 (6 bases). The CDR3 sequence is 18 residues long. CDR1 SNHLY and CDR2 FYNNEI come from the germline V gene. Trimming took off 1 base at V and 9 bases at J, with 27 bases between the two ends. The CDR3 DNA sequence: TGTGCCAGCAGTGAAGAATTTACCGGGACTCCTTTGGGTTGGGCCCAGTACTTC. Its protein product is CASSEEFTGTPLGWAQYF.